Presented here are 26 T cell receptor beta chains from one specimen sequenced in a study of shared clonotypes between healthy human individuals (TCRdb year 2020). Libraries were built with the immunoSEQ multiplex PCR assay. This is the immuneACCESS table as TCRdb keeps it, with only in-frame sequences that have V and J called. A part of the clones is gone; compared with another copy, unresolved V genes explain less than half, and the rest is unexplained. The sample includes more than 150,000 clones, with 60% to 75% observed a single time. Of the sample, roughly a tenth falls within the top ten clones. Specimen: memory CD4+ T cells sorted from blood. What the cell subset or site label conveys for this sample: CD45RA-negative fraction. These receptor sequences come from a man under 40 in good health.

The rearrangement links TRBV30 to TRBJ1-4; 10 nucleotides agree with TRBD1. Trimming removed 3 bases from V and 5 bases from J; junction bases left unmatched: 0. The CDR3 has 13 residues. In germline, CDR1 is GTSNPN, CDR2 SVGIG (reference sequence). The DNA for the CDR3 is TGTGCCTGGAGGGGACAGGGGAATGAAAAACTGTTTTTT. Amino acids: CAWRGQGNEKLFF.

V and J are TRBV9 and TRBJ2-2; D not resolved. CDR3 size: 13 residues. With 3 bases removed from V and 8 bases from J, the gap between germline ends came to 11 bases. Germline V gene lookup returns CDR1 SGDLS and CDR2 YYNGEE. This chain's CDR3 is CASSASLQGELFF. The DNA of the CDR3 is TGTGCCAGCAGCGCATCACTTCAGGGGGAGCTGTTTTTT.

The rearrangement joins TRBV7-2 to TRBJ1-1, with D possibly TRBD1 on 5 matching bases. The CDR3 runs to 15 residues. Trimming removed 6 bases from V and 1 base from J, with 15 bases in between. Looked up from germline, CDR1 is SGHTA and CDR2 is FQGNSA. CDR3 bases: TGTGCCAGCAGGGGGGGGTGGCTATCGAACACTGAAGCTTTCTTT. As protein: CASRGGWLSNTEAFF.

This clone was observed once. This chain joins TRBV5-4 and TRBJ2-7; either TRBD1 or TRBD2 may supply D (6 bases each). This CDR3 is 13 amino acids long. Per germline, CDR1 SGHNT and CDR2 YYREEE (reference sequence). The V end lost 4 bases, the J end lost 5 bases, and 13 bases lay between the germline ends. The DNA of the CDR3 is TGTGCCAGCAGCATAACAGGGAGGAACGAGCAGTACTTC. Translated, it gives CASSITGRNEQYF.

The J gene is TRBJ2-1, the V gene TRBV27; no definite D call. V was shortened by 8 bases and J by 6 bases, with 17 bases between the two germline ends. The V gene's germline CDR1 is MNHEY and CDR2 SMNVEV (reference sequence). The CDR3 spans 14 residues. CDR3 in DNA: TGTGCCAGCGGAGTTTCTCGACTCCTCAATGAGCAGTTCTTC. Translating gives CASGVSRLLNEQFF.

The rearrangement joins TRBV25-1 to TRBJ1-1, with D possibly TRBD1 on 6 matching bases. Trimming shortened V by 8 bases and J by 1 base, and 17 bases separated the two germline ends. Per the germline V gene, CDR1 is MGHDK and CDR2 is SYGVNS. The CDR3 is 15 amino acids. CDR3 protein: CASDNPKGENTEAFF. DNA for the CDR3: TGTGCCAGCGACAACCCAAAGGGGGAGAACACTGAAGCTTTCTTT.

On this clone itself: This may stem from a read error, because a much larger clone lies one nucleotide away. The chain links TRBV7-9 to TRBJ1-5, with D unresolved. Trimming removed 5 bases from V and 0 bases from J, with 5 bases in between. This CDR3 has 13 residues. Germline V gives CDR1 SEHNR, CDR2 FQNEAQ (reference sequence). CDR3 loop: CASSPNSNQPQHF. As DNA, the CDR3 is TGTGCCAGCAGCCCCAATAGCAATCAGCCCCAGCATTTT.

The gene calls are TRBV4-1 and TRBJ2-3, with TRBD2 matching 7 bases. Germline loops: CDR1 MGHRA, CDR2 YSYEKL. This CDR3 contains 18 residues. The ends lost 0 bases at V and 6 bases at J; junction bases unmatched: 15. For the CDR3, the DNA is TGCGCCAGCAGCCAAGATTGGGAGGGCCAGGGTGGCTCCGATACGCAGTATTTT. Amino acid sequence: CASSQDWEGQGGSDTQYF.

The CDR3 nucleotides read TGTGCCAGCAGCTTAGACGGGACTAGCGGGTTCTACGAGCAGTACTTC. Its protein is CASSLDGTSGFYEQYF. This chain joins TRBV7-2 and TRBJ2-7, with 12 bases that match TRBD2. Germline V gene data show CDR1 as SGHTA and CDR2 as FQGNSA. The CDR3 is 16 amino acids. The V and J ends lost 1 base and 3 bases, in that order; junction bases with no gene match: 4.

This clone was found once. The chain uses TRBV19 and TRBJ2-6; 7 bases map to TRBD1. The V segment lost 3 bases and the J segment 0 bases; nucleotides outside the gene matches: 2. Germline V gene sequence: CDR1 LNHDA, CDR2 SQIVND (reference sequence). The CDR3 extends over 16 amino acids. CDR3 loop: CASSMGQPSGANVLTF. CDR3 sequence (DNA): TGTGCCAGTAGTATGGGACAGCCCTCTGGGGCCAACGTCCTGACTTTC.

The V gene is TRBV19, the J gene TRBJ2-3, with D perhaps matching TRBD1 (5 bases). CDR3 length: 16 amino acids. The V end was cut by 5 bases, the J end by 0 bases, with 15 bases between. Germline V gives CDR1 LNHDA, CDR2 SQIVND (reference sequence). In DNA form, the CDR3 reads TGTGCCAGTAGTCCCGCGGACACATTTAGCACAGATACGCAGTATTTT. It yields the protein CASSPADTFSTDTQYF.

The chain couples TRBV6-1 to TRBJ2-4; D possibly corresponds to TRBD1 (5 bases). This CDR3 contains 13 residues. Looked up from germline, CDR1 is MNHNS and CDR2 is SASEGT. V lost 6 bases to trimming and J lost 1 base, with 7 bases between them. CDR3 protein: CASRGLAKNIQYF. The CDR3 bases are TGTGCCAGCAGGGGGCTGGCCAAAAACATTCAGTACTTC.

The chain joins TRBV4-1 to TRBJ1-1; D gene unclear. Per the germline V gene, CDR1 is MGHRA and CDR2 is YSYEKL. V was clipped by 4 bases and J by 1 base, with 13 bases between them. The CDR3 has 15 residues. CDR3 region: CASSPRRGGNTEAFF. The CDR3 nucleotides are TGCGCCAGCAGCCCTCGACGCGGAGGGAACACTGAAGCTTTCTTT.

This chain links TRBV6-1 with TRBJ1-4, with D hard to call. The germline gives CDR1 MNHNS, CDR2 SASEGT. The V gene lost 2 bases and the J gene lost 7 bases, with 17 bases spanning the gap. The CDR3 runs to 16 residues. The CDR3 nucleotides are TGTGCCAGCAGTGAACTTCCGGCGGGGTTGGGTGAAAAACTGTTTTTT. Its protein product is CASSELPAGLGEKLFF.

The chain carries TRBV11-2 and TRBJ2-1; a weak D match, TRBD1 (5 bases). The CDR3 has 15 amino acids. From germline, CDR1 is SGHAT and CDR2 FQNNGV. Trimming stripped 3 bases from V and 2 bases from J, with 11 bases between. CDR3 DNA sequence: TGTGCCAGCAGCTTCAGTCAGGGTACCTACAATGAGCAGTTCTTC. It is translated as CASSFSQGTYNEQFF.

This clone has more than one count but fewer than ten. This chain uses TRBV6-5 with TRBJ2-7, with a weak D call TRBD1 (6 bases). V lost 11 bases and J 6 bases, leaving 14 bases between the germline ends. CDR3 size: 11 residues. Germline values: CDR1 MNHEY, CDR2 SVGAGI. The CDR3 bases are TGTGCCCCCCCCCTGGGGGCCGAGCAGTACTTC. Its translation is CAPPLGAEQYF.

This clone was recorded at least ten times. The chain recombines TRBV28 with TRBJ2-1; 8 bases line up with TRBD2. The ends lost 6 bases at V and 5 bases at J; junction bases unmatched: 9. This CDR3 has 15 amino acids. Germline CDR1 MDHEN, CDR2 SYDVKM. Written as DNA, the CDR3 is TGTGCCAGCAGGGAAGCGGGACTAGGGGACAATGAGCAGTTCTTC. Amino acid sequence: CASREAGLGDNEQFF.

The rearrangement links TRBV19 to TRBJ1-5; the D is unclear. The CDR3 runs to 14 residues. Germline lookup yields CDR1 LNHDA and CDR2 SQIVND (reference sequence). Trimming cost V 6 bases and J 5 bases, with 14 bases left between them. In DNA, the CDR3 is TGTGCCAGTAGGGTGGGCAGGATAGATCAGCCCCAGCATTTT. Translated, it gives CASRVGRIDQPQHF.

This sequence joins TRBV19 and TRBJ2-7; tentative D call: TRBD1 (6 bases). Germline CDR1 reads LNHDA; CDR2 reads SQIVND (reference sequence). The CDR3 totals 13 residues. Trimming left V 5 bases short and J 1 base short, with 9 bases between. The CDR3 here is CASSAGQSYEQYF. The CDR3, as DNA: TGTGCCAGTAGTGCAGGACAGTCCTACGAGCAGTACTTC.

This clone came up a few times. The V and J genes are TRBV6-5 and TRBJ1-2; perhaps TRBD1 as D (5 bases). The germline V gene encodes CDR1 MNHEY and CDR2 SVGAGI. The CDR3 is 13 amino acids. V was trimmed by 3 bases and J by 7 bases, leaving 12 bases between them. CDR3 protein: CASSYGRGGGYTF. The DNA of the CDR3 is TGTGCCAGCAGTTATGGGAGGGGAGGTGGCTACACCTTC.

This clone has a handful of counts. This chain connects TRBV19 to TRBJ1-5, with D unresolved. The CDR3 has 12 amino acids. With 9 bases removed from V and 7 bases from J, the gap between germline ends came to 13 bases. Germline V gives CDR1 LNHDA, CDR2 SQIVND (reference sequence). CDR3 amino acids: CASHDGNQPQHF. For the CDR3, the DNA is TGTGCCAGCCATGACGGAAACCAGCCCCAGCATTTT.

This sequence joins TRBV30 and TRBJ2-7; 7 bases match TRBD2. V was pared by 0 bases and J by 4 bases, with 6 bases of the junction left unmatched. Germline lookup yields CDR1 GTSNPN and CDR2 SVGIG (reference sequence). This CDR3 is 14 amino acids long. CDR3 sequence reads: CAWSVPSGPYEQYF. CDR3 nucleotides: TGTGCCTGGAGTGTACCTAGCGGACCTTACGAGCAGTACTTC.

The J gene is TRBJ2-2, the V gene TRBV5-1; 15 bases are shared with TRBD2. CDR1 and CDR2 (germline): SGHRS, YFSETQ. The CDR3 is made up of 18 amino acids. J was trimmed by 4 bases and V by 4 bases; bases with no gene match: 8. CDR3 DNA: TGCGCCAGCAGCGCGGGACTAGCGGGGGGACGAGGCACCGGGGAGCTGTTTTTT. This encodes CASSAGLAGGRGTGELFF. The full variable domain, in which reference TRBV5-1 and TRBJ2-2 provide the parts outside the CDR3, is KAGVTQTPRYLIKTRGQQVTLSCSPISGHRSVSWYQQTPGQGLQFLFEYFSETQRNKGNFPGRFSGRQFSNSRSEMNVSTLELGDSALYLCASSAGLAGGRGTGELFFGEGSRLTVL.

DNA for the CDR3: TGTGCCAGCAGCTTTGGCGTGGGCTTGGGCACCGGGGAGCTGTTTTTT. Translation gives CASSFGVGLGTGELFF. The chain employs TRBV11-2 and TRBJ2-2; unclear D gene. This CDR3 contains 16 residues. CDR1 and CDR2 from the germline V gene are SGHAT and FQNNGV. Trimming left V 3 bases short and J 4 bases short, with 15 bases between.

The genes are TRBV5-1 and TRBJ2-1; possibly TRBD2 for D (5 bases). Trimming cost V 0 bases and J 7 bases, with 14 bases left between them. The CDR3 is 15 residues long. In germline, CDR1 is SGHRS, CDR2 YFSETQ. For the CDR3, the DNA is TGCGCCAGCAGCTTGGGTCCTGGACTGACTAATGAGCAGTTCTTC. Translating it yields CASSLGPGLTNEQFF.

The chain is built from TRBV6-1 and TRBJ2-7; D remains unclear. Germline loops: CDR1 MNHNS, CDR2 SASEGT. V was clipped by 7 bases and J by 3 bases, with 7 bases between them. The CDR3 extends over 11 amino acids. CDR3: CASTAFYEQYF. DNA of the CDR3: TGTGCCAGCACGGCATTCTACGAGCAGTACTTC.